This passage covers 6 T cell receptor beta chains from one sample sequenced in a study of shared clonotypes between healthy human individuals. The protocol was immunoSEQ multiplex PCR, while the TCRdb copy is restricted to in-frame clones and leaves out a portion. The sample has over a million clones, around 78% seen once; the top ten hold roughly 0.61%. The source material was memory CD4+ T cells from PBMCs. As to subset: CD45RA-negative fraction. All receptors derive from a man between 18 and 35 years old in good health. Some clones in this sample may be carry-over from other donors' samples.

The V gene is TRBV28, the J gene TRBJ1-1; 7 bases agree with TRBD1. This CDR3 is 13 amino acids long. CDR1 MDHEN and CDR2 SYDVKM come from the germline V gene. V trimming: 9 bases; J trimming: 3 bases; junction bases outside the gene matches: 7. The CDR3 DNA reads TGTGCCAGTCTAACAGGGGATGACACTGAAGCTTTCTTT. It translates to CASLTGDDTEAFF.

The CDR3 is CASSALNTGELFF. The DNA of the CDR3 is TGTGCCAGCAGCGCACTCAACACCGGGGAGCTGTTTTTT. The rearrangement uses TRBV5-5 and TRBJ2-2; no reliable D call. The CDR3 is 13 amino acids. V was shortened by 4 bases and J by 2 bases, with 6 bases between the two germline ends. Germline CDR1 is SGHKS and CDR2 is YYEKEE (reference sequence).

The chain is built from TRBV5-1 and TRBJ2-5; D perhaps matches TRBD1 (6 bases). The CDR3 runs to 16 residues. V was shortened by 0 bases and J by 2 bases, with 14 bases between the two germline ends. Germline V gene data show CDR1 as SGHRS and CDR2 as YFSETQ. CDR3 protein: CASSLGFAGAQETQYF. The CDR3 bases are TGCGCCAGCAGCTTGGGTTTCGCAGGGGCTCAAGAGACCCAGTACTTC.

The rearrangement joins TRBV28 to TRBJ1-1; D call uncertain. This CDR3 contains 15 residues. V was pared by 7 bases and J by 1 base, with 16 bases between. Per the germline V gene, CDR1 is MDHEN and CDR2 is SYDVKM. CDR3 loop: CASTSLRVTNTEAFF. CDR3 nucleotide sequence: TGTGCCAGCACCTCGTTACGGGTTACGAACACTGAAGCTTTCTTT.

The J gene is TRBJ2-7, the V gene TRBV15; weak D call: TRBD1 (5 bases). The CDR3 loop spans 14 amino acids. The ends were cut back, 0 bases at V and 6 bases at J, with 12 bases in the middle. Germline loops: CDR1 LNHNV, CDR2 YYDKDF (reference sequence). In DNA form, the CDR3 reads TGTGCCACCAGCAGAGATACCCAGGGCCGCGAGCAGTACTTC. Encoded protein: CATSRDTQGREQYF. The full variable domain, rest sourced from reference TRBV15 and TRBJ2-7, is DAMVIQNPRYQVTQFGKPVTLSCSQTLNHNVMYWYQQKSSQAPKLLFHYYDKDFNNEADTPDNFQSRRPNTSFCFLDIRSPGLGDTAMYLCATSRDTQGREQYFGPGTRLTVT.

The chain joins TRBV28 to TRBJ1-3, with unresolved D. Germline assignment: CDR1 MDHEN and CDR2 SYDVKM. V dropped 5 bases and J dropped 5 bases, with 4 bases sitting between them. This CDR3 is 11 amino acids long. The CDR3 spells CASSTRNTIYF. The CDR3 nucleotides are TGTGCCAGCAGTACTCGAAACACCATATATTTT.